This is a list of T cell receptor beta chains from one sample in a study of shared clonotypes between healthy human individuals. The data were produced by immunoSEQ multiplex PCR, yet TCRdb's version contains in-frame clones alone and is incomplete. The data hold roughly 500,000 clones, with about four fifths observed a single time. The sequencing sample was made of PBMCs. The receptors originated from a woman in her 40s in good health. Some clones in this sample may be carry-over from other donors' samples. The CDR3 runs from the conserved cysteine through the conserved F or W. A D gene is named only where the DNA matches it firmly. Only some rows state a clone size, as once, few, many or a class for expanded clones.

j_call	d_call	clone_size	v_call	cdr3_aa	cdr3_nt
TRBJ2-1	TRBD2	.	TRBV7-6	CASSSGLAGGREQFF	TGTGCCAGCAGCTCGGGACTAGCGGGAGGGCGTGAGCAGTTCTTC
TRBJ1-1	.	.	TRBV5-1	CASSFGTNTEAFF	TGCGCCAGCAGCTTTGGGACAAACACTGAAGCTTTCTTT
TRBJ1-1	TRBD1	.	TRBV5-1	CASSLDTQGATEAFF	TGCGCCAGCAGCTTGGATACGCAGGGGGCCACTGAAGCTTTCTTT
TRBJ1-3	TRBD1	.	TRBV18	CASSPSGQGGNTIYF	TGTGCCAGCTCACCTTCCGGACAGGGAGGAAACACCATATATTTT
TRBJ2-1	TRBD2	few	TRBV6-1	CAGDSAGVVNEQFF	TGTGCCGGGGATAGTGCGGGAGTGGTCAATGAGCAGTTCTTC
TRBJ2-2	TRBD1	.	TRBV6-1	CASSGTGAVNTGELFF	TGTGCCAGCAGTGGGACAGGGGCAGTTAACACCGGGGAGCTGTTTTTT
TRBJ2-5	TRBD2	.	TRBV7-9	CASSQGTSGGTQETQYF	TGTGCCAGCAGCCAAGGAACTAGCGGGGGGACCCAAGAGACCCAGTACTTC
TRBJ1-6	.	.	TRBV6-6	CASSPGMNSPLHF	TGTGCCAGCAGCCCCGGGATGAATTCACCCCTCCACTTT
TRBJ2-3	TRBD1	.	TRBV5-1	CASSSATGGSDTQYF	TGCGCCAGCAGCTCGGCGACAGGGGGTTCCGATACGCAGTATTTT
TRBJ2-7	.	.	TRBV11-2	CASSSGGHEQYF	TGTGCCAGCAGCTCCGGGGGCCACGAGCAGTACTTC
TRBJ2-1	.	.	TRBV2	CASTDYNEQFF	TGTGCCAGCACAGACTACAATGAGCAGTTCTTC
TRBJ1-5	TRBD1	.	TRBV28	CASSTRQGYSNQPQHF	TGTGCCAGCAGTACCCGACAGGGTTATAGCAATCAGCCCCAGCATTTT
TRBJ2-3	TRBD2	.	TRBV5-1	CASSLRAGGSFSTDTQYF	TGCGCCAGCAGCTTGAGAGCGGGAGGGTCGTTTAGCACAGATACGCAGTATTTT
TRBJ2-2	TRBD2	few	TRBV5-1	CASSLVLGGGTGELFF	TGCGCCAGCAGCTTGGTCTTAGGCGGGGGCACCGGGGAGCTGTTTTTT
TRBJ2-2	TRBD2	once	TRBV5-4	CASSLAPSGTGELFF	TGTGCCAGCAGCTTGGCTCCTAGCGGGACCGGGGAGCTGTTTTTT
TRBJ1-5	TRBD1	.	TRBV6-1	CASSGLRQGPAEPQHF	TGTGCCAGCAGTGGCCTCCGACAGGGGCCCGCGGAACCCCAGCATTTT
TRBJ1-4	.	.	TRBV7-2	CASTETGLGNEKLFF	TGTGCCAGCACCGAAACGGGGTTGGGTAATGAAAAACTGTTTTTT
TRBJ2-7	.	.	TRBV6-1	CASSIQGLFYEQYF	TGTGCCAGCAGCATACAGGGACTCTTCTACGAGCAGTACTTC
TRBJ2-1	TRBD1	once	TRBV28	CASSLPGQGYEQFF	TGTGCCAGCAGTTTACCGGGACAGGGCTATGAGCAGTTCTTC
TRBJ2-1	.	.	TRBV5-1	CASSLVQGRNEQFF	TGCGCCAGCAGCTTGGTTCAGGGTAGGAATGAGCAGTTCTTC
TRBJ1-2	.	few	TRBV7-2	CASSKLEGGYTF	TGTGCCAGCAGCAAGCTCGAGGGGGGCTACACCTTC
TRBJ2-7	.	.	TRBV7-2	CASRRAGVYEQYF	TGTGCCAGCAGACGGGCCGGGGTCTACGAGCAGTACTTC
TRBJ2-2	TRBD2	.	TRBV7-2	CASSLRGVNTGELFF	TGTGCCAGCAGCTTACGGGGGGTGAACACCGGGGAGCTGTTTTTT
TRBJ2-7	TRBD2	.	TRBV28	CASSSPGTSGTYEQYF	TGTGCCAGCAGTTCCCCAGGGACTAGCGGCACGTACGAGCAGTACTTC
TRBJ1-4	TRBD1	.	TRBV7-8	CASSNRGLGAINEKLFF	TGTGCCAGCAGCAACAGGGGTTTGGGGGCCATTAATGAAAAACTGTTTTTT
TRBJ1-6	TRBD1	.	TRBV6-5	CASSLDRGSPLHF	TGTGCCAGCAGTCTGGACAGGGGTTCACCCCTCCACTTT
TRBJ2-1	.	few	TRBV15	CATSLGLGSYNEQFF	TGTGCCACCAGCTTGGGCCTAGGCTCCTACAATGAGCAGTTCTTC
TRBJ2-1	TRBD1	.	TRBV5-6	CASSLPGTVGLSEQFF	TGTGCCAGCAGCTTACCCGGGACAGTCGGGTTATCGGAGCAGTTCTTC
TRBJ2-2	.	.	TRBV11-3	CASSQQRTGELFF	TGTGCCAGCAGCCAGCAAAGAACCGGGGAGCTGTTTTTT
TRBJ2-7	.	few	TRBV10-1	CASSGWGSYEQYF	TGCGCCAGCAGTGGTTGGGGCTCCTACGAGCAGTACTTC
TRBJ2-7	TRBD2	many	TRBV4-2	CASSQESPAGGPYEQYF	TGTGCCAGCAGCCAAGAAAGCCCAGCGGGAGGGCCCTACGAGCAGTACTTC
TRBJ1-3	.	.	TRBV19	CASSRRGRSSGNTIYF	TGTGCCAGTAGCCGGCGGGGACGGAGCTCTGGAAACACCATATATTTT
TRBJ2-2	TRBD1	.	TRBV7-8	CASSLAIWTGGGELFF	TGTGCCAGCAGCTTAGCGATTTGGACAGGGGGAGGGGAGCTGTTTTTT
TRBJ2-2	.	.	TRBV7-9	CASSLGMETGELFF	TGTGCCAGCAGCTTAGGGATGGAAACCGGGGAGCTGTTTTTT
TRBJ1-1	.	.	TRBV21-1	CASRSCCYTIRTEAFF	TGTGCCAGCAGGTCATGCTGCTACACAATTCGCACTGAAGCTTTCTTT
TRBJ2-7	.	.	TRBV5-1	CASSSQGPTYEQYF	TGCGCCAGCAGCTCACAGGGCCCCACCTACGAGCAGTACTTC
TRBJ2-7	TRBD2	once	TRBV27	CASSLLLAGGPYEQYF	TGTGCCAGCAGTTTGCTACTAGCGGGAGGGCCCTACGAGCAGTACTTC
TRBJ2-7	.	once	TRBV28	CASSLPSLDEQYF	TGTGCCAGCAGTTTGCCTAGCTTGGACGAGCAGTACTTC
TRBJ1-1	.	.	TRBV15	CATSRDPANTEAFF	TGTGCCACCAGCAGAGATCCAGCCAACACTGAAGCTTTCTTT
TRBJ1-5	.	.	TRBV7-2	CASSPRTDSNQPQHF	TGTGCCAGCAGCCCCCGGACAGATAGCAATCAGCCCCAGCATTTT
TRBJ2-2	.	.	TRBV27	CASSLFNYAGTGELFF	TGTGCCAGCAGTTTATTTAACTACGCCGGCACCGGGGAGCTGTTTTTT
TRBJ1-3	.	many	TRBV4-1	CASSQDRQPGNTIYF	TGCGCCAGCAGCCAAGACAGGCAGCCTGGAAACACCATATATTTT
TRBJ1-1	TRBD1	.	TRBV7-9	CASSFTGDTEAFF	TGTGCCAGCAGCTTTACAGGGGACACTGAAGCTTTCTTT
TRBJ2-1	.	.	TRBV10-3	CAISAEENTRNNEQFF	TGTGCCATCAGCGCGGAGGAGAACACTCGAAACAATGAGCAGTTCTTC
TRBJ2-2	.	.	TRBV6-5	CASSLGLGELFF	TGTGCCAGCAGTCTAGGACTCGGGGAGCTGTTTTTT
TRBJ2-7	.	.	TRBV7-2	CASSLVGRLYEQYF	TGTGCCAGCAGCTTAGTGGGCAGACTCTACGAGCAGTACTTC
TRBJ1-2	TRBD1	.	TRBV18	CASSPDRAWGYGYTF	TGTGCCAGCTCACCAGACAGGGCGTGGGGCTATGGCTACACCTTC
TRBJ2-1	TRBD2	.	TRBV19	CASSPWTRNQNNEQFF	TGTGCCAGTAGTCCGTGGACTAGGAACCAAAACAATGAGCAGTTCTTC
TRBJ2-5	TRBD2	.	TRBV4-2	CASSRGTSGRGGKETQYF	TGTGCCAGCAGCCGCGGGACTAGCGGGAGGGGGGGGAAAGAGACCCAGTACTTC
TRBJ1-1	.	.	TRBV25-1	CASSQGGPAFF	TGTGCCAGCAGTCAAGGGGGACCAGCTTTCTTT
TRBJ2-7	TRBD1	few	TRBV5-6	CASSSRQGIFYEQYF	TGTGCCAGCAGCTCAAGACAGGGGATTTTTTACGAGCAGTACTTC
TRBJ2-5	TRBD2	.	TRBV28	CASSLGGDKETQYF	TGTGCCAGCAGTTTGGGGGGGGATAAAGAGACCCAGTACTTC
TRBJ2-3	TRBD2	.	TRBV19	CASSTGLAGGTGDTQYF	TGTGCCAGTAGTACCGGACTAGCGGGAGGAACGGGGGATACGCAGTATTTT
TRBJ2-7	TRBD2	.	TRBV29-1	CSVVTSGSHEQYF	TGCAGCGTTGTCACTAGCGGGAGCCACGAGCAGTACTTC
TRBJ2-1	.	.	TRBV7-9	CASSPLANEQFF	TGTGCCAGCAGCCCCTTGGCCAATGAGCAGTTCTTC
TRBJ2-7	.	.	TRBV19	CASSIGTAYEQYF	TGTGCCAGTAGTATAGGGACAGCCTACGAGCAGTACTTC
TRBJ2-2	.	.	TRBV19	CASSIVASVPGELFF	TGTGCCAGTAGTATAGTGGCTTCGGTGCCCGGGGAGCTGTTTTTT